This paragraph reports one T cell receptor (beta chain). Its binding antigen is unknown. Per-base quality was not reported, and no clone a single base away is much larger than it. The library was prepared using the immunoSEQ multiplex PCR assay. What TCRdb holds here is the immuneACCESS table cut down to in-frame rearrangements. Part of the clones is not present; checked against another copy, under half of the missing clones reflect an unresolved V gene, and the others are unexplained. For this sample the table gives some 49,000 clones, of which 80% to 90% were detected only once. The ten largest clones capture about 30% of the sample. From the cysteine up to the phenylalanine, the CDR3 has a length of 14 residues. Only the CDR3 DNA stays, 42 bases, in frame from base 1. V gives up 5 bases and J gives up 2 bases, and the segment between their germline ends measures 12 bases. The germline V gene (reference sequence) sets CDR1 to MNHNY and CDR2 to SVGAGI.

The data stem from a study of radiotherapy plus CTLA-4 blockade in lung cancer listed by TCRdb under 2018. With regard to the full study: Objective responses occurred in 15% to 20% of enrolled patients, and roughly 30% achieved disease control. The investigation overall reported the following: Increased serum interferon-beta after radiation, together with early dynamic changes in blood T cell clones, were reported to be the strongest predictors of response. After treatment with radiotherapy and ipilimumab, TCR clones that originated in tumors expanded in peripheral blood.

In this study, focal radiation therapy paired with CTLA-4 blockade (ipilimumab) was tested in patients who had chemo-refractory metastatic non-small-cell lung cancer. The sequencing used peripheral blood, collected from a patient treated with radiotherapy plus ipilimumab. The clonotype comes from a human donor with non-small cell lung cancer whose response to radiotherapy plus ipilimumab could not be evaluated. The V and J genes are TRBV6-6 and TRBJ1-1, with no confident D gene call. The DNA sequence is given as TGTGCCAGCAGTCCGGGGTGGGGAAACACTGAAGCTTTCTTT. Translation gives CASSPGWGNTEAFF.